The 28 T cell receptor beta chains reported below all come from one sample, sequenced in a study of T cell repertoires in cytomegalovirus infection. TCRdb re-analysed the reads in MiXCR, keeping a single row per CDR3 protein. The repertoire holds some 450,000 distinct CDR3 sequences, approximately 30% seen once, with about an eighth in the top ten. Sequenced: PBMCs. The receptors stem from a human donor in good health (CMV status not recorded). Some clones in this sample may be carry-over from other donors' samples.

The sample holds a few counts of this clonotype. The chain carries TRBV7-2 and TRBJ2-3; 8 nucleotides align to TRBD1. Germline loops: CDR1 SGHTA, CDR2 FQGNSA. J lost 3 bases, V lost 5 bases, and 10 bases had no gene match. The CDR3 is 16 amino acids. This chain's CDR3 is CASSTTGGTGTDTQYF. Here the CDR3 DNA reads TGTGCCAGCAGCACCACAGGGGGTACGGGAACAGATACGCAGTATTTT.

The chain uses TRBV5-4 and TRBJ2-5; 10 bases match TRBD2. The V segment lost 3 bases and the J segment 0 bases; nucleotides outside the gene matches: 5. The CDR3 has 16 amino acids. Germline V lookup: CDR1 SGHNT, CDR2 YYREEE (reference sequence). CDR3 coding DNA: TGTGCCAGCAGCTACGGACTAGCGGTGGACCAAGAGACCCAGTACTTC. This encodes CASSYGLAVDQETQYF.

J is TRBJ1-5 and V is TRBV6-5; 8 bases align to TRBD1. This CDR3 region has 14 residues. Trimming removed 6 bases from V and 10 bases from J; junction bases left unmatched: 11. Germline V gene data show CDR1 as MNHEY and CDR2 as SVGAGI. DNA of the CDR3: TGTGCCAGCAGAGAGACAGGGGCCCGGGGACCCCAGCATTTT. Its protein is CASRETGARGPQHF.

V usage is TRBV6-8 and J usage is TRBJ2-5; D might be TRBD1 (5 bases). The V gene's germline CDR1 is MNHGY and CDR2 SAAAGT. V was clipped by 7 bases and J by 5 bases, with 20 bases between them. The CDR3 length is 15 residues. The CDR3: CASTPRQGGGETQYF. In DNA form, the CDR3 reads TGTGCCAGCACCCCGCGCCAGGGCGGTGGGGAGACCCAGTACTTC.

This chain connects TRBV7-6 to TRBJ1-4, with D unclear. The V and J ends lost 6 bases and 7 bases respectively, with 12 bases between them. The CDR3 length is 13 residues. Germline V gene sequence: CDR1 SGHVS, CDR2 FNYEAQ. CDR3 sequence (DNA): TGTGCCAGCAGTTTCGGGTCCGCTGAAAAACTGTTTTTT. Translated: CASSFGSAEKLFF.

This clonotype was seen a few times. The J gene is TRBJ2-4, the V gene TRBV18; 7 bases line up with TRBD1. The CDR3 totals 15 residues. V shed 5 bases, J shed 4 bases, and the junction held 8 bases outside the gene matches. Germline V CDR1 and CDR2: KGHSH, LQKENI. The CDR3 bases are TGTGCCAGCTCAGGGCTGGGACAGATTAAAAACATTCAGTACTTC. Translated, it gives CASSGLGQIKNIQYF.

In DNA form, the CDR3 reads TGTGCCAGCAGGGGACAGGGGGCCGAGACCCAGTACTTC. It is translated as CASRGQGAETQYF. This chain links TRBV12-3 or TRBV12-4 with TRBJ2-5; 12 bases line up with TRBD1. The CDR3 is 13 amino acids. The V gene end was trimmed by 6 bases and the J gene end by 5 bases; junction bases not matched to a gene: 1.

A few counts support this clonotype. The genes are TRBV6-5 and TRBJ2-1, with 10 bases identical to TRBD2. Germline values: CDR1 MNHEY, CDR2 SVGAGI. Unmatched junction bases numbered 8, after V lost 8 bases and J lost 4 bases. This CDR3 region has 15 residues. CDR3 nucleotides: TGTGCCAGCTCTAAGCTAGCGGGGGTATACAATGAGCAGTTCTTC. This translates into CASSKLAGVYNEQFF.

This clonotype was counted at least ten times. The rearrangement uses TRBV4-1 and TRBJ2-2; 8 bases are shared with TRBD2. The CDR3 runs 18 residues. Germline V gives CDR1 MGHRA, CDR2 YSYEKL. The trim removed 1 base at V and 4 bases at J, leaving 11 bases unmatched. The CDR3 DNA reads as TGCGCCAGCAGCCAAGCACCGCGGCGGGGGGAGCCCACCGGGGAGCTGTTTTTT. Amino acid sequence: CASSQAPRRGEPTGELFF.

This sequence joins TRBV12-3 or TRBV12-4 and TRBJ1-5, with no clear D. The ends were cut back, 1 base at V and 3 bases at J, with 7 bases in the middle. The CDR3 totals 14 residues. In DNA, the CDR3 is TGTGCCAGCAGTTTAGACGCGGCCAATCAGCCCCAGCATTTT. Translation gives CASSLDAANQPQHF.

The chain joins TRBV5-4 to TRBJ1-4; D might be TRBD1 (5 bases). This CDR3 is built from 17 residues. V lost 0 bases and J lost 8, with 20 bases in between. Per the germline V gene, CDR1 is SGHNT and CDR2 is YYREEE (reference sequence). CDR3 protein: CASSLGRQTQVGEKLFF. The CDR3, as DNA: TGTGCCAGCAGCTTGGGCCGACAGACCCAAGTAGGGGAAAAACTGTTTTTT.

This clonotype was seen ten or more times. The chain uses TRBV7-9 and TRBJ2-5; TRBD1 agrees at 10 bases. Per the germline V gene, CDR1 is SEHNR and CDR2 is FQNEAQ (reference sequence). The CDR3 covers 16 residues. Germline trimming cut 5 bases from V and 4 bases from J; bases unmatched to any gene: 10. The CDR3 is CASSIAGTGALETQYF. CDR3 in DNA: TGTGCCAGCAGCATTGCTGGGACAGGGGCCCTAGAGACCCAGTACTTC.

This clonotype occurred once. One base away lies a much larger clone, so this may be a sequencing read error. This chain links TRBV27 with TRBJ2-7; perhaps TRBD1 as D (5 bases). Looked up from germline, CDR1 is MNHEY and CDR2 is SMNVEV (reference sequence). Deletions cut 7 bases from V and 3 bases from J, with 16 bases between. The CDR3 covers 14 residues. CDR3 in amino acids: CASIFGHLFYEQYF. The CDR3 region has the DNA TGTGCCAGCATTTTTGGACACCTATTCTACGAGCAGTACTTC.

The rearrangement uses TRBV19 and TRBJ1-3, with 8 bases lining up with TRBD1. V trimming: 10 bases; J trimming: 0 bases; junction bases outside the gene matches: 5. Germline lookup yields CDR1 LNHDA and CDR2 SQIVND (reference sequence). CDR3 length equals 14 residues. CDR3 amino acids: CATAQGASGNTIYF. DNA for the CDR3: TGTGCCACCGCTCAGGGGGCCTCTGGAAACACCATATATTTT.

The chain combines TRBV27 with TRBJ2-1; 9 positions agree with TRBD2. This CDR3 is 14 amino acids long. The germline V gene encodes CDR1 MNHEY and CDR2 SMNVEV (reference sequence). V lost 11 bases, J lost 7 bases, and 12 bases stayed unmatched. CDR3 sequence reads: CALSRGGALNEQFF. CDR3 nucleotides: TGTGCCCTCAGTCGCGGGGGGGCTCTAAATGAGCAGTTCTTC.

CDR3 amino acids: CATLTSGSYSYNEQFF. The CDR3 DNA reads TGTGCCACCCTGACTAGCGGGTCTTACTCCTACAATGAGCAGTTCTTC. This chain connects TRBV6-6 to TRBJ2-1, with 10 bases fitting TRBD2. The V segment lost 10 bases and the J segment 0 bases; nucleotides outside the gene matches: 9. This CDR3 is built from 16 residues. Per the germline V gene, CDR1 is MNHNY and CDR2 is SVGAGI (reference sequence).

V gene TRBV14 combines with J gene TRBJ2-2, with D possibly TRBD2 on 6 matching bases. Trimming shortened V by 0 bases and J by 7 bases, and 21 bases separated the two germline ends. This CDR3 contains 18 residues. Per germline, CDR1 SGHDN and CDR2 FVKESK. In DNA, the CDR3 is TGTGCCAGCAGCCAAGATAGATGGAAGGAGGGAGGAGACGGGGAGCTGTTTTTT. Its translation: CASSQDRWKEGGDGELFF.

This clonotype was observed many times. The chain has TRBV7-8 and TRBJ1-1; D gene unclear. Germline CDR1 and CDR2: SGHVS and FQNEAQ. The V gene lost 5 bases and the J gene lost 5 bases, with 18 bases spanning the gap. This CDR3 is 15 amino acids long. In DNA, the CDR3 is TGTGCCAGCAGCAAGGACCCACGGAGTCTTACTGAAGCTTTCTTT. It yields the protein CASSKDPRSLTEAFF. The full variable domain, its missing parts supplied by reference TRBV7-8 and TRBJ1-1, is GAGVSQSPRYKVAKRGQDVALRCDPISGHVSLFWYQQALGQGPEFLTYFQNEAQLDKSGLPSDRFFAERPEGSVSTLKIQRTQQEDSAVYLCASSKDPRSLTEAFFGQGTRLTVV.

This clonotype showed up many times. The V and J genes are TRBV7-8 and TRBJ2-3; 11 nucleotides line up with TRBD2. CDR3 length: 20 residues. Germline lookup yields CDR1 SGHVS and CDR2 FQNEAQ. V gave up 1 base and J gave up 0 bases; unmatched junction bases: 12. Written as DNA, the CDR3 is TGTGCCAGCAGCTTAGTGTATTCTAGCGGGGGGTCCTCTAGCACAGATACGCAGTATTTT. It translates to CASSLVYSSGGSSSTDTQYF.

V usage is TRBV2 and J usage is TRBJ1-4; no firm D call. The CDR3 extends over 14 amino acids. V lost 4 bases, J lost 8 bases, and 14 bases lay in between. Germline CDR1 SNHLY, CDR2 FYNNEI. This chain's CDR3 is CASSGGSRREKLFF. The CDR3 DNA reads TGTGCCAGCAGTGGCGGCAGTCGTCGGGAAAAACTGTTTTTT. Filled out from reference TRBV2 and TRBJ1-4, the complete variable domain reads EPEVTQTPSHQVTQMGQEVILRCVPISNHLYFYWYRQILGQKVEFLVSFYNNEISEKSEIFDDQFSVERPDGSNFTLKIRSTKLEDSAMYFCASSGGSRREKLFFGSGTQLSVL.

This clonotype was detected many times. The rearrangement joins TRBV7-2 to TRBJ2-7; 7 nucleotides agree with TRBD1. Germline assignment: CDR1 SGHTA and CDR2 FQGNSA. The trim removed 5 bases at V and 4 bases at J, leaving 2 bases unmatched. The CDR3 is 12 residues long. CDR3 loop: CASSETGYEQYF. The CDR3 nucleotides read TGTGCCAGCAGCGAGACAGGGTACGAGCAGTACTTC.

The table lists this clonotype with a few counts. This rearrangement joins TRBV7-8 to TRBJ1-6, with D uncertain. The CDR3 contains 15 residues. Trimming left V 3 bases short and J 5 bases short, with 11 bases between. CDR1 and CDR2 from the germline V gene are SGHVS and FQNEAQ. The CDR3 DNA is TGTGCCAGCAGCTTGGTCCAGGCGGATAATTCACCCCTCCACTTT. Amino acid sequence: CASSLVQADNSPLHF.

The CDR3 bases are TGTGCCAGCAGTGAAACGAGCCCTGGAAACACCATATATTTT. It yields the protein CASSETSPGNTIYF. The genes are TRBV6-1 and TRBJ1-3; D is unclear. V was pared by 2 bases and J by 2 bases, with 7 bases between. CDR1 and CDR2 (germline): MNHNS, SASEGT. CDR3 length: 14 amino acids.

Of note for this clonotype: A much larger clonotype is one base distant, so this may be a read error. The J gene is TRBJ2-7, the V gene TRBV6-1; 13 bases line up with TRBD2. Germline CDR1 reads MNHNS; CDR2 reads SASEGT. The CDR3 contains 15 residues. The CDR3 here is CASSETSGGTYDQYF. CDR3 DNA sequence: TGTGCCAGCAGTGAGACTAGCGGGGGGACCTACGATCAGTACTTC.

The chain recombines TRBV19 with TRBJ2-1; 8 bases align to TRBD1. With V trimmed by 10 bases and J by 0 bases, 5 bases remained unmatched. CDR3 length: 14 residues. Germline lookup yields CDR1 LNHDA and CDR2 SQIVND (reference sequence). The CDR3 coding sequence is TGTGCCACAAAGACAGGGGACTCCTACAATGAGCAGTTCTTC. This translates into CATKTGDSYNEQFF.

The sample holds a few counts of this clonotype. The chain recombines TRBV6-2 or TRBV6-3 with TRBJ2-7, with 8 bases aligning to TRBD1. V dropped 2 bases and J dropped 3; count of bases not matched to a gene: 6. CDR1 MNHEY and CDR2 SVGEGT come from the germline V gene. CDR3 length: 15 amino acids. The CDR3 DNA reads TGTGCCAGCAGTTACCACAGGGGGAATAACTACGAGCAGTACTTC. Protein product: CASSYHRGNNYEQYF.

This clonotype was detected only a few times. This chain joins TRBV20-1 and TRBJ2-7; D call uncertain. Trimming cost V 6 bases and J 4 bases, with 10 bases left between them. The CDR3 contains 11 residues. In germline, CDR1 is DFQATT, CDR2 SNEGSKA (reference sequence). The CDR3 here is CSARVSYEQYF. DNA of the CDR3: TGCAGTGCCCGTGTAAGTTACGAGCAGTACTTC.

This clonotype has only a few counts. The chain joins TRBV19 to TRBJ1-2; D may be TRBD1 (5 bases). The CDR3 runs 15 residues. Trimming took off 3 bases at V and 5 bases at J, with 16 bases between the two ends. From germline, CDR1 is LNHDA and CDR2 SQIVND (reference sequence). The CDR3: CASSMGLYPGYGYTF. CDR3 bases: TGTGCCAGTAGTATGGGCTTATACCCAGGGTATGGCTACACCTTC.